The rows below give T cell receptor beta chains drawn from one sample of a study of blood T cell repertoires in COVID-19. Repertoires were generated with immunoSEQ multiplex PCR, while TCRdb's copy carries only in-frame clones and drops some. The sample holds about 200,000 clones; about nine tenths are singletons and the top ten take approximately 2.2%. Material: PBMCs or T cells enriched from blood (not recorded which). All receptors come from a young woman who had recovered from COVID-19. Each CDR3 is given with its conserved first and last residue. The D gene is left open where the match is weak. Clone size is not always given. Where it is, it says once, few, many or a class for expanded clones.

TRBJ1-2 TRBV6-5 13 TRBD1 - CASSRQGSYGYTF TGTGCCAGCAGTAGACAGGGGTCCTATGGCTACACCTTC
TRBJ1-5 TRBV4-1 17 TRBD1 once CASSKGQGASGNQPQHF TGCGCCAGCAGCAAAGGACAGGGGGCATCGGGCAATCAGCCCCAGCATTTT
TRBJ1-3 TRBV7-8 15 TRBD1 - CASSLGTGSGNTIYF TGTGCCAGCAGCTTAGGGACAGGGTCTGGAAACACCATATATTTT
TRBJ1-1 TRBV7-2 15 TRBD1 - CASSPLTGGRSEAFF TGTGCCAGCAGCCCCCTGACAGGGGGCAGGTCTGAAGCTTTCTTT
TRBJ2-7 TRBV7-2 14 - - CASSLDNLPGEQYF TGTGCCAGCAGCTTGGACAACCTCCCTGGCGAGCAGTACTTC
TRBJ1-2 TRBV2 15 TRBD1 - CASRGGTAMLYGYTF TGTGCCAGCAGAGGCGGGACAGCAATGCTCTATGGCTACACCTTC
TRBJ2-1 TRBV24-1 16 - - CATREGGAMGYNEQFF TGTGCCACCCGGGAAGGGGGGGCGATGGGGTACAATGAGCAGTTCTTC
TRBJ1-1 TRBV7-8 15 TRBD1 - CASRGRGTVNTEAFF TGTGCCAGCAGGGGTAGGGGGACAGTGAACACTGAAGCTTTCTTT
TRBJ1-1 TRBV7-9 15 - - CASSFQIDTGTEAFF TGTGCCAGCAGCTTTCAGATTGATACGGGCACTGAAGCTTTCTTT
TRBJ1-2 TRBV28 14 - - CASSFGGHGYGYTF TGTGCCAGCAGTTTTGGGGGACACGGATATGGCTACACCTTC
TRBJ2-7 TRBV27 15 TRBD1 - CASSAGTGLSYEQYF TGTGCCAGCAGTGCCGGGACAGGGTTGTCCTACGAGCAGTACTTC
TRBJ1-5 TRBV14 15 - - CASSQGGGHNQPQHF TGTGCCAGCAGCCAAGGGGGGGGACACAATCAGCCCCAGCATTTT
TRBJ1-2 TRBV5-3 21 TRBD1 - CARSLAFGGASGTGGVNGYTF TGTGCCAGAAGCTTGGCGTTCGGGGGTGCCTCCGGGACAGGGGGCGTGAATGGCTACACCTTC
TRBJ2-7 TRBV5-4 13 TRBD1 - CASSDRGGSEQYF TGTGCCAGCAGCGACAGGGGGGGGAGCGAGCAGTACTTC
TRBJ1-5 TRBV6-2/TRBV6-3 19 TRBD1 - CASSSRQGRRGSSNQPQHF TGTGCCAGCAGTTCCAGACAGGGAAGAAGAGGGTCGAGCAATCAGCCCCAGCATTTT
TRBJ2-2 TRBV5-5 17 TRBD2 - CASSFRIERGGPGELFF TGTGCCAGCAGCTTCCGGATTGAGCGGGGGGGCCCCGGGGAGCTGTTTTTT
TRBJ1-2 TRBV30 13 TRBD1 - CAWRPDRAFGYTF TGTGCCTGGAGGCCGGACAGGGCGTTTGGCTACACCTTC
TRBJ2-2 TRBV25-1 14 - - CASSRGPSTGELFF TGTGCCAGCAGCCGCGGGCCTAGCACCGGGGAGCTGTTTTTT
TRBJ2-3 TRBV25-1 15 TRBD1 - CASSETGTVLDTQYF TGTGCCAGCAGTGAGACAGGGACAGTATTAGATACGCAGTATTTT
TRBJ2-1 TRBV19 16 TRBD2 - CASTPTSGESYNEQFF TGTGCCAGTACTCCGACTAGCGGGGAGTCCTACAATGAGCAGTTCTTC
TRBJ1-2 TRBV7-8 13 - few CASSSADSYGYTF TGTGCCAGCAGCTCTGCGGACAGCTATGGCTACACCTTC
TRBJ1-1 TRBV25-1 14 TRBD1 - CASRLTGGLSEAFF TGTGCCAGCAGGTTGACAGGGGGTCTTTCTGAAGCTTTCTTT
TRBJ2-5 TRBV9 16 TRBD2 - CASSVATSGDGKTQYF TGTGCCAGCAGCGTAGCTACCAGCGGGGACGGGAAGACCCAGTACTTC
TRBJ1-4 TRBV30 14 TRBD1 - CAWSHRGLGEKLFF TGTGCCTGGAGCCACAGGGGGCTCGGTGAAAAACTGTTTTTT
TRBJ1-2 TRBV7-2 16 TRBD1 few CASSFAGTGVVYGYTF TGTGCCAGCAGCTTCGCCGGGACAGGGGTTGTCTATGGCTACACCTTC
TRBJ2-7 TRBV14 15 - - CASSQEVGMGGEQYF TGTGCCAGCAGCCAAGAGGTGGGGATGGGAGGCGAGCAGTACTTC
TRBJ2-5 TRBV6-5 12 - - CASGSGEETQYF TGTGCCAGCGGGTCAGGGGAAGAGACCCAGTACTTC
TRBJ1-1 TRBV14 13 - - CASSQLRNTEAFF TGTGCCAGCAGCCAACTTAGGAACACTGAAGCTTTCTTT
TRBJ2-2 TRBV19 13 - - CASSRTLTGELFF TGTGCCAGTAGTAGGACTCTAACCGGGGAGCTGTTTTTT
TRBJ2-5 TRBV12-3/TRBV12-4 13 - - CASQQTTQETQYF TGTGCCAGCCAACAGACGACCCAAGAGACCCAGTACTTC
TRBJ2-7 TRBV12-3/TRBV12-4 11 - - CASSLENEQYF TGTGCCAGCAGTTTGGAGAACGAGCAGTACTTC
TRBJ2-7 TRBV24-1 15 - - CATSDPRVRTYEQYF TGTGCCACGAGTGACCCTCGGGTTAGGACCTACGAGCAGTACTTC
TRBJ1-6 TRBV9 16 TRBD1 - CASSVSDRGNGSPLHF TGTGCCAGCAGCGTCTCAGACAGGGGAAATGGTTCACCCCTCCACTTT
TRBJ2-3 TRBV7-9 17 TRBD2 - CASSLGTSGARTDTQYF TGTGCCAGCAGCTTAGGGACTAGCGGGGCCCGCACAGATACGCAGTATTTT
TRBJ1-2 TRBV12-3/TRBV12-4 12 - - CASSPGGVGYTF TGTGCCAGCAGTCCCGGGGGGGTTGGCTACACCTTC
TRBJ1-2 TRBV11-2 13 - - CASSLTVRYGYTF TGTGCCAGCAGCTTGACAGTGCGCTATGGCTACACCTTC
TRBJ1-6 TRBV2 15 TRBD1 once CASRGQGVYNSPLHF TGTGCCAGCAGGGGACAGGGGGTTTATAATTCACCCCTCCACTTT
TRBJ2-1 TRBV24-1 13 - - CATSDFLTSEQFF TGTGCCACCAGTGATTTCCTCACTAGTGAGCAGTTCTTC
TRBJ1-2 TRBV14 15 - - CASSQAGGKGYGYTF TGTGCCAGCAGCCAAGCTGGGGGCAAGGGCTATGGCTACACCTTC
TRBJ1-6 TRBV19 15 TRBD1 - CASSMGRGQISPLHF TGTGCCAGTAGTATGGGCAGGGGGCAGATTTCACCCCTCCACTTT
TRBJ1-5 TRBV7-9 16 TRBD1 - CASSPGDRVGNQPQHF TGTGCCAGCAGCCCCGGGGACAGGGTGGGCAATCAGCCCCAGCATTTT
TRBJ1-3 TRBV3-1/TRBV3-2 16 TRBD1 - CASSPLLWTGFNTIYF TGTGCCAGCAGCCCCTTACTATGGACAGGGTTTAACACCATATATTTT
TRBJ2-7 TRBV19 15 TRBD1 - CASSIGGQGSYEQYF TGTGCCAGTAGTATAGGGGGACAGGGTTCCTACGAGCAGTACTTC
TRBJ1-2 TRBV7-9 13 - - CASSLGQYYGYTF TGTGCCAGCAGCCTTGGACAGTACTATGGCTACACCTTC
TRBJ2-1 TRBV18 13 - once CASSPDRNNEQFF TGTGCCAGCTCACCAGACAGAAACAATGAGCAGTTCTTC